This T cell receptor beta chain was observed in a study of metastatic and nonmetastatic thyroid tumors. Study-level information: From malignant and benign thyroid patients, repertoires in blood and in tumor or nodule tissue were compared.

The J segment lost 4 bases and the V segment lost 2 bases, leaving 10 bases of the junction unmatched. The CDR3 sequence is 17 residues long. Germline CDR1 and CDR2: MNHNS and SASEGT. As handled by the study authors: Clinicopathological groups differed in CDR3, with these differences serving to build a distant-metastasis classifier for papillary thyroid cancer. MiXCR was used by TCRdb to re-call the PCR reads. TCRdb's processing, not the authors', yielded these V and J calls. The sample records around 70,000 clones, more than 15% being singletons. This clone was recorded at least ten times. Its antigen is not identified. The study, taken as a whole, reports: In both blood and tumor samples, TCR beta diversity was reported significantly higher for malignant than benign nodules.

None of the patients had undergone any treatment ahead of thyroid surgery. The sequencing sample was made of blood. This chain links TRBV6-1 with TRBJ2-7; 11 bases map to TRBD2. This clonotype was obtained from a female donor with papillary thyroid cancer or a benign thyroid nodule (not recorded which). Some clones in this sample may be carry-over from other donors' samples. In nucleotides, the CDR3 is TGTGCCAGCAGTGAACCCCGCGCCGGGACTAGCGGATACGAGCAGTACTTC. It is translated as CASSEPRAGTSGYEQYF.